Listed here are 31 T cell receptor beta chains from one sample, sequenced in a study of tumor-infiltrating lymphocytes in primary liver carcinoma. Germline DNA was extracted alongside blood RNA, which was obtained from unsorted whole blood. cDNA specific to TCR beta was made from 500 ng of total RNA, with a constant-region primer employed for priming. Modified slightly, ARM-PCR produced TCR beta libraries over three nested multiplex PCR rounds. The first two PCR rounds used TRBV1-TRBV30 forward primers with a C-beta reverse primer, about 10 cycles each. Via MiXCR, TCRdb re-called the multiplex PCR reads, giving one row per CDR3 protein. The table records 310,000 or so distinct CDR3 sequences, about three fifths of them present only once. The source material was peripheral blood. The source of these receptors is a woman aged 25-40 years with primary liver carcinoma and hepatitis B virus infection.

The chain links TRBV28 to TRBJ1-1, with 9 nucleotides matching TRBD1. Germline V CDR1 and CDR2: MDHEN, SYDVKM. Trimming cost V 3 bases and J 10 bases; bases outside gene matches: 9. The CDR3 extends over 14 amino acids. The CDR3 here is CASSLHTGGVGAFF. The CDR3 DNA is TGTGCCAGCAGTTTGCATACAGGGGGCGTGGGAGCTTTCTTT.

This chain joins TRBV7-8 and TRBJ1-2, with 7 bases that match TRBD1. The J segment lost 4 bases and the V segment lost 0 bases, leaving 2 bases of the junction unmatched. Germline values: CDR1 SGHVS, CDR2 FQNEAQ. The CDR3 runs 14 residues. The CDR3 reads CASSLAGTVYGYTF. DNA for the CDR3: TGTGCCAGCAGCTTAGCGGGGACAGTCTATGGCTACACCTTC.

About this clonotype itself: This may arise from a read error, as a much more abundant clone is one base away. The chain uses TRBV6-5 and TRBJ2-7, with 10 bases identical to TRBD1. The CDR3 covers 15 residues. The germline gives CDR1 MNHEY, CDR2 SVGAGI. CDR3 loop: CPSSYGTGAPYEQYF. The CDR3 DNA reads TGTCCCAGCAGTTACGGGACAGGGGCTCCTTACGAGCAGTACTTC.

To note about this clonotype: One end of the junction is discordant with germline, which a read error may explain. The DNA of the CDR3 is TGTGACAGCAGTCGGACAGGGGGTCAGGAAAAACTATTTTTT. Translating gives CDSSRTGGQEKLFF. This chain uses TRBV12-3 or TRBV12-4 with TRBJ1-4, with 10 bases matching TRBD1. The CDR3 contains 14 residues.

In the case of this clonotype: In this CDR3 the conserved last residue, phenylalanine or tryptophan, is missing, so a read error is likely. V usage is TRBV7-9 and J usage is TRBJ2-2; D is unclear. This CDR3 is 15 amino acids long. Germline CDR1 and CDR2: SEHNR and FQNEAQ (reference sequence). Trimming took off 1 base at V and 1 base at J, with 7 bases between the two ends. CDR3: CASSLDSRNTGELFS. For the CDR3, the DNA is TGTGCCAGCAGCTTAGACTCCAGGAACACCGGGGAGCTGTTTTCT.

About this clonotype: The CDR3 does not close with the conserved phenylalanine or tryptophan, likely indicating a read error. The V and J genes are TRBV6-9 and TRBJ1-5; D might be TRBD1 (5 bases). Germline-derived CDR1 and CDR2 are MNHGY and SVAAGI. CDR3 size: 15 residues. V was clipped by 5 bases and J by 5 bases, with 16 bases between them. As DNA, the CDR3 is TGTGCCAGCAGTCCCCCCGGGGGGGTTCATCAGCCCCAGCATGTT. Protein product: CASSPPGGVHQPQHV.

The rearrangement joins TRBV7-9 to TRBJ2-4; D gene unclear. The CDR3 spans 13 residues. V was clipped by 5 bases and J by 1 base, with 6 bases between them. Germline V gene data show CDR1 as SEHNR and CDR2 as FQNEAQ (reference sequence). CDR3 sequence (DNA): TGTGCCAGCAGCACTGGGGCCAAAAACATTCAGTACTTC. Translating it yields CASSTGAKNIQYF.

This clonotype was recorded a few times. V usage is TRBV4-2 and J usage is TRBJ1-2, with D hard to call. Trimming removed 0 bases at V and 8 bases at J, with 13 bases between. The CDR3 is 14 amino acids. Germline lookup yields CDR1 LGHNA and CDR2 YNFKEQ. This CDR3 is CASSQETVEGGYTF. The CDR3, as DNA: TGTGCCAGCAGCCAAGAGACGGTTGAGGGAGGCTACACCTTC.

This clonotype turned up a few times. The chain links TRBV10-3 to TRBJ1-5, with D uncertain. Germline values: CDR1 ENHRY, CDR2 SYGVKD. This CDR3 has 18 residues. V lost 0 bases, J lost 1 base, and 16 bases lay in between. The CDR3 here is CAISESAAQVFSNQPQHF. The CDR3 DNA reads TGTGCCATCAGTGAGTCGGCAGCTCAGGTTTTCAGCAATCAGCCCCAGCATTTT.

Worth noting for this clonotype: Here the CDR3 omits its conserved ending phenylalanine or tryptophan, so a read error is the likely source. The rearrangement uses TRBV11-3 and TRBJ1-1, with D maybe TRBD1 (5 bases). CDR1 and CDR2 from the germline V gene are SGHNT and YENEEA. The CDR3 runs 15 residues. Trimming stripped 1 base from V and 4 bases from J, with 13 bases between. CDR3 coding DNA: TGTGCCAGCAGCTTAGGAGGGACTAGGATCACTGAAGCTTTCTCT. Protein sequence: CASSLGGTRITEAFS.

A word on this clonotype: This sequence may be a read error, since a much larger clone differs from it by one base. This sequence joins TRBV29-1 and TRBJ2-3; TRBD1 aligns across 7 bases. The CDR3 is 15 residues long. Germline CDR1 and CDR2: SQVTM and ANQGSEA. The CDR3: CGVATQRTGGATQYF. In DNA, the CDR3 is TGCGGCGTTGCCACACAAAGGACAGGTGGTGCCACGCAGTATTTT.

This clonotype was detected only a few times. Written as DNA, the CDR3 is TGTGCCAGCAGCGGGGGGTCAGCCCGCCTAGAAGCTTTCTTT. Its protein product is CASSGGSARLEAFF. This chain joins TRBV5-8 and TRBJ1-1; a possible D gene is TRBD1 (5 bases). The ends were cut back, 4 bases at V and 8 bases at J, with 18 bases in the middle. Germline loops: CDR1 SGHTS, CDR2 YDEGEE. This CDR3 has 14 amino acids. Looking up the rest from reference TRBV5-8 and TRBJ1-1 gives the full variable domain: EAGVTQSPTHLIKTRGQQATLRCSPISGHTSVYWYQQALGLGLQFLLWYDEGEERNRGNFPPRFSGRQFPNYSSELNVNALELEDSALYLCASSGGSARLEAFFGQGTRLTVV.

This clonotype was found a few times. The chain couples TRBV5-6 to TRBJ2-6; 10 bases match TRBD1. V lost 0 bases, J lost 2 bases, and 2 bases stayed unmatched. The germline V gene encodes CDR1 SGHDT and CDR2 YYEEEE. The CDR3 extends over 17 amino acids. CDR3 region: CASSLGTGGPGANVLTF. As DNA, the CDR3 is TGTGCCAGCAGCTTGGGGACAGGGGGGCCTGGGGCCAACGTCCTGACTTTC.

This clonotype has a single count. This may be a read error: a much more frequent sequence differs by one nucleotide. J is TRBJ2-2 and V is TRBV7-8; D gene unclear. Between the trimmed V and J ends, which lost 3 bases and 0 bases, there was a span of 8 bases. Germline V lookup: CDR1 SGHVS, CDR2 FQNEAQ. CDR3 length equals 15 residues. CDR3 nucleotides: TGTGCCAGCAGCTTCGGGTTCGCGAACACCGGGGAGCTGTTTTTT. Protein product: CASSFGFANTGELFF.

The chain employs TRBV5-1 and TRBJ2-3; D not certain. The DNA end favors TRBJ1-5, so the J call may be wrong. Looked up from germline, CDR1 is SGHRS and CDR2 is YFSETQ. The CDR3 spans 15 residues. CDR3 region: CASSLGPGSTDAQHF. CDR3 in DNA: TGCGCCAGCAGCTTGGGCCCGGGCTCCACAGATGCGCAGCATTTT.

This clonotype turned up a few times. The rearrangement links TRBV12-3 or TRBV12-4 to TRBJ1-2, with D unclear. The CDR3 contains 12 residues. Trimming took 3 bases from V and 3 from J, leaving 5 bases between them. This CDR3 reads CASSFGYYGYTF. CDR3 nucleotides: TGTGCCAGCAGTTTCGGTTACTATGGCTACACCTTC.

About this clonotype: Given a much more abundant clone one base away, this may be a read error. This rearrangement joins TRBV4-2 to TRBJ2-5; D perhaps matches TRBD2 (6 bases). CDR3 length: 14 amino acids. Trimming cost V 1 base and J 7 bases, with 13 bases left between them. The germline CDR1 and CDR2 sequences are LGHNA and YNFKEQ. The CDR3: CASSQGSQGGTQYF. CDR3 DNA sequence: TGTGCCAGCAGCCAAGGCAGCCAGGGAGGGACCCAGTACTTC.

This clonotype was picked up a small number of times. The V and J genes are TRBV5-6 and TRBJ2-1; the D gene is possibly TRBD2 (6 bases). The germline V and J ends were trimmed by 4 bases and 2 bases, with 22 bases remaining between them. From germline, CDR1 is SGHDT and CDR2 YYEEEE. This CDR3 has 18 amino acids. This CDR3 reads CASSQVGFSGNTYNEQFF. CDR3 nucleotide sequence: TGTGCCAGCAGCCAAGTCGGATTTAGCGGCAATACCTACAATGAGCAGTTCTTC.

The CDR3 DNA reads TGTGCCTGGAGTTTTGCCAGGGTAAAAGGGGCTGAAGCTTTCTTT. Amino acids: CAWSFARVKGAEAFF. The rearrangement joins TRBV30 to TRBJ1-1; a weak D match, TRBD1 (5 bases). Per the germline V gene, CDR1 is GTSNPN and CDR2 is SVGIG (reference sequence). V dropped 2 bases and J dropped 6 bases, with 19 bases sitting between them. The CDR3 is 15 amino acids.

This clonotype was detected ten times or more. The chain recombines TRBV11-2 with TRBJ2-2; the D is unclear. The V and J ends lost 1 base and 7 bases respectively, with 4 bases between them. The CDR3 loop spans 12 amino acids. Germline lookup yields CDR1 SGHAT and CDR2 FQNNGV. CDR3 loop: CASSLVFGELFF. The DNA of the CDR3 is TGTGCCAGCAGCTTAGTGTTCGGGGAGCTGTTTTTT.

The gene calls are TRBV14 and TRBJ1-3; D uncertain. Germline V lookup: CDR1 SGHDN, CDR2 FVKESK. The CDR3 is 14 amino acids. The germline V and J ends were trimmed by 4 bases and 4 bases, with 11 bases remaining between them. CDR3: CASSRPSGGNTIYF. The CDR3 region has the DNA TGTGCCAGCAGCCGCCCCAGTGGGGGAAACACCATATATTTT. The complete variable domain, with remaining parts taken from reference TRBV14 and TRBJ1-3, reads EAGVTQFPSHSVIEKGQTVTLRCDPISGHDNLYWYRRVMGKEIKFLLHFVKESKQDESGMPNNRFLAERTGGTYSTLKVQPAELEDSGVYFCASSRPSGGNTIYFGEGSWLTVV.

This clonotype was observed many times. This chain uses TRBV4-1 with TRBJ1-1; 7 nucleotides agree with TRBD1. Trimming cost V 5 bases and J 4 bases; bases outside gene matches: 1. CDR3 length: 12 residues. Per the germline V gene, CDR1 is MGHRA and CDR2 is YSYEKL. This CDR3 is CASSYRGTEAFF. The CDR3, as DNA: TGCGCCAGCAGCTACAGGGGCACTGAAGCTTTCTTT.

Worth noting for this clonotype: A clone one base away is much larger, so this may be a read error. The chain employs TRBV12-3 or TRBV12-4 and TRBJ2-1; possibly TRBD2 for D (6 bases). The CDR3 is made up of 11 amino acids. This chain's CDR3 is CASRLVGRELF. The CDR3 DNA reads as TGTGCCAGCAGATTGGTGGGTCGGGAGCTCTTC.

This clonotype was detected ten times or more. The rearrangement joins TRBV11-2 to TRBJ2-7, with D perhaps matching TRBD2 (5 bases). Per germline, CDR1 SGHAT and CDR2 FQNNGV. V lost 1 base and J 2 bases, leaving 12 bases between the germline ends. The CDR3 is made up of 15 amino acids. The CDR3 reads CASSLGGGQAYEQYF. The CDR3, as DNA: TGTGCCAGCAGCTTAGGAGGAGGTCAGGCCTACGAGCAGTACTTC.

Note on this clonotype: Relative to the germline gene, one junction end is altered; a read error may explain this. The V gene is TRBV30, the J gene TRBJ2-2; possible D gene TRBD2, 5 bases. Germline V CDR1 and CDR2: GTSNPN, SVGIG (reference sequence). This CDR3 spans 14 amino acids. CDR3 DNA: TGTGCCTGGCGAGGGAGTACCGGCACCAGGGAGCTGTTTTTT. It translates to CAWRGSTGTRELFF.

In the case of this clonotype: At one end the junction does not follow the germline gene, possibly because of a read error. The CDR3, as DNA: TGCACCAGCAGCCGCGGGACTAGTGGACTGAGCTCCTACGAGCAGTACTTC. Encoded protein: CTSSRGTSGLSSYEQYF. The rearrangement links TRBV5-1 to TRBJ2-7, with TRBD2 identical over 8 bases. CDR1 is SGHRS and CDR2 is YFSETQ in the germline V gene. The CDR3 extends over 17 amino acids.

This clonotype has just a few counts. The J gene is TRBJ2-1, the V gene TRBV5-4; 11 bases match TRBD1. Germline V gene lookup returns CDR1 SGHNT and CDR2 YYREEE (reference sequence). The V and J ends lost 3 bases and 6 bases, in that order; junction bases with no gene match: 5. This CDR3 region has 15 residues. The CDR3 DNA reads TGTGCCAGCAGCTCCGGGACAGGGGGAATCAATGAGCAGTTCTTC. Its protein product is CASSSGTGGINEQFF.

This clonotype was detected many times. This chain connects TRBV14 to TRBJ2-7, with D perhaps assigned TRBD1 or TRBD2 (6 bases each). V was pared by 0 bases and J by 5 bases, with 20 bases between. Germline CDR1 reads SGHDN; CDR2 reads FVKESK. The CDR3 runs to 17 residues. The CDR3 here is CASSQDRLSGAGNEQYF. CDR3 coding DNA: TGTGCCAGCAGCCAAGATAGACTGTCGGGGGCGGGGAACGAGCAGTACTTC.

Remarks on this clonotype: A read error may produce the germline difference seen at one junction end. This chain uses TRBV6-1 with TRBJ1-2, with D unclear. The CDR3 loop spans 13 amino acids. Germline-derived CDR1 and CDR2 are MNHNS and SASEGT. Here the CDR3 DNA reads TGTGCCAGCAGTGAGGTGGCAGCTTATGGCTCCACCTTC. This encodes CASSEVAAYGSTF.

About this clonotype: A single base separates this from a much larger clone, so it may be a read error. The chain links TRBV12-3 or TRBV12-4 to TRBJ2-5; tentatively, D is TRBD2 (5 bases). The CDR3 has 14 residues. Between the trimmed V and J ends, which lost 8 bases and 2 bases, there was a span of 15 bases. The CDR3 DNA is TGTGCCAGCGCCCCGGCGGGCCGACAAGAGACCCAGTACTTC. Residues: CASAPAGRQETQYF.

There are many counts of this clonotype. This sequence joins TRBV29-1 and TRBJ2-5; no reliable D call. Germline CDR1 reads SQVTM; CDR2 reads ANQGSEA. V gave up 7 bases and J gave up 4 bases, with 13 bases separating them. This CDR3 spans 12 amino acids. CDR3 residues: CSARRPGETQYF. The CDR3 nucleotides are TGCAGCGCTCGAAGACCCGGAGAGACCCAGTACTTC.